The present entry profiles one T cell receptor beta chain with its context. It has no known antigen specificity. No clone much larger than this one lies a single base away; base qualities are absent. Based on the germline V gene, the CDR1 and CDR2 sequences are SNHLY and FYNNEI. Inclusive of the bounding cysteine and phenylalanine, the CDR3 is 11 residues long. Just CDR3 DNA is preserved here, 33 bases in frame from base 1. Trimming removed 4 bases from V and 4 bases from J, leaving 4 bases between the germline ends. These data are taken from a study of T cell changes during pregnancy in multiple sclerosis (dated by TCRdb to 2018 to 2020). Turning to the overall study: The study looked at changes in the T cell repertoire across pregnancy in women with multiple sclerosis.

Library construction relied on the immunoSEQ multiplex PCR assay. TCRdb obtained this table from immuneACCESS and retained in-frame rearrangements with V and J assigned. These tables miss some clones; where compared with another copy, unresolved V genes account for less than half of the shortfall, and the remainder is unexplained. For this sample there are around 52,000 clones; approximately 90% appear just once. Of the sample, approximately 0.15% falls within the top ten clones. The sequence is built from TRBV2 and TRBJ2-5, with no confidently assigned D gene. This sample comprised CD4+ T cells from peripheral blood mononuclear cells, obtained after pregnancy. This receptor was obtained from a female donor in good health, enrolled as a control in a pregnancy study. The CDR3 protein sequence reads: CASSVRETQYF. The DNA is as follows: TGTGCCAGCAGTGTTAGAGAGACCCAGTACTTC.